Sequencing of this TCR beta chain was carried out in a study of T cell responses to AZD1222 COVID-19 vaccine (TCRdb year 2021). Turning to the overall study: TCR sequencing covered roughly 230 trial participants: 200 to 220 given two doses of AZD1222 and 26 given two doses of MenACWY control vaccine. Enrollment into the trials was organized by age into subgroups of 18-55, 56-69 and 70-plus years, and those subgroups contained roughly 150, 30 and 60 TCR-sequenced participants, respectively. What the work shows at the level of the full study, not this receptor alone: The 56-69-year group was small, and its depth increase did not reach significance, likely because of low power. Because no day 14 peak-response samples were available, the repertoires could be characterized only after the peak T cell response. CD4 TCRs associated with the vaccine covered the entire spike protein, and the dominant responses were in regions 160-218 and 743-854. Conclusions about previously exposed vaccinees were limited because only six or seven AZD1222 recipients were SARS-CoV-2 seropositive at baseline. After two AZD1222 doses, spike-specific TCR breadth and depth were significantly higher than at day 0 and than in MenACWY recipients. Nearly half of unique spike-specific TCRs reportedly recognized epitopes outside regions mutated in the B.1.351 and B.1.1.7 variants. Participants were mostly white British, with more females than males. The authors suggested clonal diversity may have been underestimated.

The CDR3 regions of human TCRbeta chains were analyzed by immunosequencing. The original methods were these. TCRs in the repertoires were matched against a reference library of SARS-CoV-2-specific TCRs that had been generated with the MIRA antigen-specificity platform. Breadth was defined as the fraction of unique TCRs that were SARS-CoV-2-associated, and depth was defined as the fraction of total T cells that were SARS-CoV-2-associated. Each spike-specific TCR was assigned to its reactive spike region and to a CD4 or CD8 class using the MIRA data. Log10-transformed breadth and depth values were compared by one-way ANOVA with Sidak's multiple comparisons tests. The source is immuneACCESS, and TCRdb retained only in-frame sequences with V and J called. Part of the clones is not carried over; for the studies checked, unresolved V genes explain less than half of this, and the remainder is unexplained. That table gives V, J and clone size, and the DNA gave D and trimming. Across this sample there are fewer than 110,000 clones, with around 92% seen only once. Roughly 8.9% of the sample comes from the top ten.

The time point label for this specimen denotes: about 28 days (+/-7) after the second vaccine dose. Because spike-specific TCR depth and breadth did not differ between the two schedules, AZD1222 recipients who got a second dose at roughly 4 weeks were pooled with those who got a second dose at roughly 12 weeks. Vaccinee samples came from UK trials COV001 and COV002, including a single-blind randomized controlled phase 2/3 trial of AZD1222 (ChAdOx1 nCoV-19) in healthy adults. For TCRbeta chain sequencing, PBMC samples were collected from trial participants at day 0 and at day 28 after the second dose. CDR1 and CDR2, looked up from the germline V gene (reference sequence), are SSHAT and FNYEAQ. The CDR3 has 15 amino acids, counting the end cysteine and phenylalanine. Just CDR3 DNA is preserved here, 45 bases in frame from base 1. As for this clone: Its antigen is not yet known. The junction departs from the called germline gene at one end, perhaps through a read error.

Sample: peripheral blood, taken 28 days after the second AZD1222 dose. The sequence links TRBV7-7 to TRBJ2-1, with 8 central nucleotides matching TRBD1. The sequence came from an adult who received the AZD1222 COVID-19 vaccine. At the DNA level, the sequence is TGTGCTAGCAGCTTCGGGACAGGTACATACAATGAGCAGTTCTTC. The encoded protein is CASSFGTGTYNEQFF.